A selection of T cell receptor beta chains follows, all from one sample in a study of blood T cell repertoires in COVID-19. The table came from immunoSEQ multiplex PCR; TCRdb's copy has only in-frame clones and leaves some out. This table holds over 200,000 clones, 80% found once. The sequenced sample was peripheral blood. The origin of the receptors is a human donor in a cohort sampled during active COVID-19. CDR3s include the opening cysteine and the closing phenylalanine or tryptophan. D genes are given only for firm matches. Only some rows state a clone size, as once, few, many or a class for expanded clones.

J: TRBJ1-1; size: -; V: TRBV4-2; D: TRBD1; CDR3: CASSHSLGGQSNTEAFF; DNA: TGTGCCAGCAGCCACTCCCTGGGGGGACAGTCGAACACTGAAGCTTTCTTT
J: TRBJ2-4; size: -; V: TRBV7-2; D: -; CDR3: CASSLEIGGIQRGKNIQYF; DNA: TGTGCCAGCAGCTTAGAAATAGGCGGGATCCAAAGGGGCAAAAACATTCAGTACTTC
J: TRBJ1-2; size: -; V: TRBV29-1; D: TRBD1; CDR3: CSVWTGSGYGYTF; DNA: TGCAGCGTTTGGACAGGGTCTGGGTATGGCTACACCTTC
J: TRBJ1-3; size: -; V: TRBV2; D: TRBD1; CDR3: CASRRTGQVSGNTIYF; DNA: TGTGCCAGCAGGCGAACTGGACAGGTCTCTGGAAACACCATATATTTT
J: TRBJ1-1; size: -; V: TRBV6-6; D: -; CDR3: CASSYTPGKLSFF; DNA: TGTGCCAGCAGTTATACGCCAGGGAAGTTGTCTTTCTTT
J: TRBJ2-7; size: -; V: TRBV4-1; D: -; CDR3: CASSQTGPSSYEQYF; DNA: TGCGCCAGCAGCCAGACAGGCCCTAGCTCCTACGAGCAGTACTTC
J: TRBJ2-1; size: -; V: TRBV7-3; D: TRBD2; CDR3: CASSLTPPGRAKNEQFF; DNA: TGTGCCAGCAGCTTAACCCCTCCCGGGAGGGCCAAAAATGAGCAGTTCTTC
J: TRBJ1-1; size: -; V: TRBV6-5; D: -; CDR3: CASSPGVTEAFF; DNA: TGTGCCAGCAGTCCGGGGGTCACTGAAGCTTTCTTT
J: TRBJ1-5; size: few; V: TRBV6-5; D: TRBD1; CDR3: CASSYSFYRGHQPQHF; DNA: TGTGCCAGCAGTTACTCGTTTTACAGGGGGCATCAGCCCCAGCATTTT
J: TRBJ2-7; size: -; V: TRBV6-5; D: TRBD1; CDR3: CASSYQTGGIYEQYF; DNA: TGTGCCAGCAGTTACCAGACAGGGGGTATCTACGAGCAGTACTTC
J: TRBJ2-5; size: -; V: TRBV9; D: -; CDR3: CASSVGLLTQETQYF; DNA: TGTGCCAGCAGCGTAGGACTCCTGACTCAAGAGACCCAGTACTTC
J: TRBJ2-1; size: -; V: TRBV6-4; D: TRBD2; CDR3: CASARVAGQVNEQFF; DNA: TGTGCCAGCGCACGGGTAGCGGGACAAGTCAATGAGCAGTTCTTC
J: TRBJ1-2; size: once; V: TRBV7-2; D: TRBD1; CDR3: CASSPVQGASYGYTF; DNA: TGTGCCAGCAGCCCGGTGCAGGGGGCCAGCTATGGCTACACCTTC
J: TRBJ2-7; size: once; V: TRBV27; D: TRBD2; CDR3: CASSFRLAGWYEQYF; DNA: TGTGCCAGCAGTTTTCGACTAGCGGGATGGTACGAGCAGTACTTC
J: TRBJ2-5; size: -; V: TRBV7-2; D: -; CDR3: CASSFGVFSTQYF; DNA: TGTGCCAGCAGCTTCGGTGTTTTCTCGACCCAGTACTTC
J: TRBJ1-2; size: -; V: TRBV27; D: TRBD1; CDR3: CASSLSAGDRGLDGYTF; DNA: TGTGCCAGCAGTTTATCAGCGGGAGACAGGGGGCTCGATGGCTACACCTTC
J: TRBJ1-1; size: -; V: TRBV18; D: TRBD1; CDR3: CASSQMTGGVTEAFF; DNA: TGTGCCAGCTCACAGATGACAGGGGGCGTCACTGAAGCTTTCTTT
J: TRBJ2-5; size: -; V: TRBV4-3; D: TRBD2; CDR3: CASSPRVDWWGEGRETQYF; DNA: TGCGCCAGCAGCCCGCGGGTTGATTGGTGGGGGGAGGGTAGGGAGACCCAGTACTTC
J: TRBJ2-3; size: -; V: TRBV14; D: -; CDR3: CASSQGRLATDTQYF; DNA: TGTGCCAGCAGCCAAGGAAGGCTAGCAACCGATACGCAGTATTTT
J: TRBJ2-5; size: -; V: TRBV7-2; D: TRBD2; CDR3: CASSLRGRAWRGETQYF; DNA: TGTGCCAGCAGCTTAAGAGGGAGGGCCTGGAGGGGAGAGACCCAGTACTTC
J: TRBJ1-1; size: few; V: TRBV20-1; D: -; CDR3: CSAREQGEAFF; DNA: TGCAGTGCTAGAGAACAGGGTGAAGCTTTCTTT
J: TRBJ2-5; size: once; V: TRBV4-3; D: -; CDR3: CASSQDPGSMATQYF; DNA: TGCGCCAGCAGCCAAGATCCAGGTTCTATGGCGACCCAGTACTTC
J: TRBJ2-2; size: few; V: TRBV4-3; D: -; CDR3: CASSQAKYGTGELFF; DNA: TGCGCCAGCAGCCAAGCGAAGTACGGGACCGGGGAGCTGTTTTTT
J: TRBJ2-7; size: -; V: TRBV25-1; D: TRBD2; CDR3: CASRPSGVTYEQYF; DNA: TGTGCCAGCAGACCTAGCGGGGTTACCTACGAGCAGTACTTC
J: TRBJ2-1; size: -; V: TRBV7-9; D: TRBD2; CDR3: CASSPAEGLGGIGFF; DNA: TGTGCCAGCAGCCCAGCCGAGGGACTGGGGGGGATTGGGTTCTTC
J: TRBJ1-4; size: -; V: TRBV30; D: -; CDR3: CAWSRGQGGNEKLFF; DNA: TGTGCCTGGAGTAGGGGACAAGGGGGTAATGAAAAACTGTTTTTT
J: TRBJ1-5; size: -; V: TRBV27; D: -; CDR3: CASSLSGPYGNQPQHF; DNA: TGTGCCAGCAGTTTATCTGGGCCATATGGCAATCAGCCCCAGCATTTT
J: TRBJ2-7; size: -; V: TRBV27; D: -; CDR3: CASSSRTATYEQYF; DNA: TGTGCCAGCAGTTCCCGGACAGCCACCTACGAGCAGTACTTC
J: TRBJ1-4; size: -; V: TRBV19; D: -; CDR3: CASSMFDIGATNEKLFF; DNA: TGTGCCAGTAGTATGTTTGACATCGGGGCAACTAATGAAAAACTGTTTTTT
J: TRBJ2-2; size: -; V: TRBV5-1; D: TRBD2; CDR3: CASSSNRDWDGTSGRVDTGELFF; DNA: TGCGCCAGCAGCTCAAACCGGGACTGGGACGGGACTAGCGGGCGGGTGGACACCGGGGAGCTGTTTTTT
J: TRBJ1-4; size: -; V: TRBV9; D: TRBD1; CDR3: CASSVGRGTNEKLFF; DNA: TGTGCCAGCAGCGTCGGCAGGGGGACTAATGAAAAACTGTTTTTT
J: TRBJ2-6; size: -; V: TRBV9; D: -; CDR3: CASSLRVTGNTGANVLTF; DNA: TGTGCCAGCAGCCTCCGGGTCACAGGTAATACTGGGGCCAACGTCCTGACTTTC
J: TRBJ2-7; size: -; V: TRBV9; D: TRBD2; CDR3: CASSSRGGTSKDEQYF; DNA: TGTGCCAGCAGCTCCCGAGGGGGGACTAGCAAGGACGAGCAGTACTTC
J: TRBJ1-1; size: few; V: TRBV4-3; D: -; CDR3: CASSQEGGATPAEAFF; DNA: TGCGCCAGCAGCCAAGAGGGAGGGGCCACCCCCGCGGAAGCTTTCTTT
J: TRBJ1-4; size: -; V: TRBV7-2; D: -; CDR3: CASSPTGGPNEKLFF; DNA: TGTGCCAGCAGCCCCACGGGAGGACCTAATGAAAAACTGTTTTTT
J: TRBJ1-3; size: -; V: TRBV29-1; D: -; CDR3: CSVLSANSGNTIYF; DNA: TGCAGCGTTTTAAGCGCGAACTCTGGAAACACCATATATTTT
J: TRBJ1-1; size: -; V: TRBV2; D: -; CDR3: CASRASGTSNTEAFF; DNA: TGTGCCAGCAGGGCCTCCGGGACATCCAACACTGAAGCTTTCTTT
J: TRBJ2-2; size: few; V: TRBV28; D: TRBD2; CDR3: CASSSGTSGTPYTGELFF; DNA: TGTGCCAGCAGTTCCGGGACTAGCGGGACCCCCTATACCGGGGAGCTGTTTTTT
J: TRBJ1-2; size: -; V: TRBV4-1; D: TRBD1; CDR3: CASSLPTGAVGYTF; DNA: TGCGCCAGCAGCCTACCGACAGGGGCGGTAGGCTACACCTTC
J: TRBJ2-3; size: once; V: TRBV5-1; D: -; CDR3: CASRPNPGWDTQYF; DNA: TGCGCCAGCAGGCCCAACCCGGGATGGGATACGCAGTATTTT
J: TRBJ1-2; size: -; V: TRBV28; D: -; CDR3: CASSLTPGTWGGYTF; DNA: TGTGCCAGCAGTTTAACCCCAGGGACATGGGGCGGCTACACCTTC
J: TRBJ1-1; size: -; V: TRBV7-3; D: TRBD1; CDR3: CASSGSDRAEAFF; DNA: TGTGCCAGCAGCGGGTCGGACAGGGCCGAAGCTTTCTTT
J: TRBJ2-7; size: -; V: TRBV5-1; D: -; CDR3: CASSLSSGGTYEQYF; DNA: TGCGCCAGCAGCTTGTCATCAGGGGGGACGTACGAGCAGTACTTC
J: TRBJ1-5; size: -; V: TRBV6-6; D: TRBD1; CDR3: CASRPGQGVNQPQHF; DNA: TGTGCCAGCAGACCCGGACAGGGTGTTAATCAGCCCCAGCATTTT
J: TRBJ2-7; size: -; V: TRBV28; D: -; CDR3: CASSQGSGTYEQYF; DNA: TGTGCCAGCAGCCAAGGTTCCGGGACCTACGAGCAGTACTTC
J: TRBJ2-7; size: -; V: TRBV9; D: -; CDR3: CASSSPGSYEQYF; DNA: TGTGCCAGCAGCTCACCCGGCTCCTACGAGCAGTACTTC
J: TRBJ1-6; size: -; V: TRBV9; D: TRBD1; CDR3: CASSGGTGGYSPLHF; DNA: TGTGCCAGCAGCGGGGGGACAGGGGGTTATTCACCCCTCCACTTT
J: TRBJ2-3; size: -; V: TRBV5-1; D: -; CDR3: CASSSGGQHTDTQYF; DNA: TGCGCCAGCAGCTCGGGGGGACAACACACAGATACGCAGTATTTT
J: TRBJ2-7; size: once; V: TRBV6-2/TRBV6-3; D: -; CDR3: CASSSTLVFPRYEQYF; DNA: TGTGCCAGCAGCTCTACCTTAGTATTCCCCCGGTACGAGCAGTACTTC
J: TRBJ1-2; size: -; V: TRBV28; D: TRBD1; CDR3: CAGGDRSDYGYTF; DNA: TGTGCCGGGGGGGACAGGTCGGACTATGGCTACACCTTC
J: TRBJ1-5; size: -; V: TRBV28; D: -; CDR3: CASTGGYSNQPQHF; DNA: TGTGCCAGCACCGGGGGGTATAGCAATCAGCCCCAGCATTTT
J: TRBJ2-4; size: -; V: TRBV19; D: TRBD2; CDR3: CASSILGVAGAQIAKNIQYF; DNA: TGTGCCAGTAGTATCCTCGGGGTAGCGGGAGCCCAGATAGCCAAAAACATTCAGTACTTC
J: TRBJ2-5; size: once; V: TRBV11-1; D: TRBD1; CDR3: CASSPQGAKTQYF; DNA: TGTGCCAGCAGTCCACAGGGGGCGAAGACCCAGTACTTC
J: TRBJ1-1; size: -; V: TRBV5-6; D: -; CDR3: CASSLLRGTEAFF; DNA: TGTGCCAGCAGCTTGCTTAGAGGGACTGAAGCTTTCTTT